These 25 T cell receptor beta chains share one sample of origin, sequenced in a study of T cell repertoires in cytomegalovirus infection. TCRdb redid the calling of the reads with MiXCR, one entry per CDR3 protein. The table has around 180,000 distinct CDR3 sequences, approximately 19% seen once; the top ten hold less than 3%. The material sequenced was PBMCs. The receptors were gathered from a human donor in good health (CMV status not recorded). Some clones in this sample may be carry-over from other donors' samples.

The rearrangement uses TRBV19 and TRBJ1-1; 9 bases agree with TRBD1. V trimming: 6 bases; J trimming: 8 bases; junction bases outside the gene matches: 7. There are 13 residues in the CDR3. Germline V gene sequence: CDR1 LNHDA, CDR2 SQIVND (reference sequence). CDR3 amino acids: CASSGQGRREAFF. The DNA of the CDR3 is TGTGCCAGTAGCGGACAGGGGAGAAGGGAAGCTTTCTTT.

In this sample, this clonotype turned up many times. The CDR3 region has the DNA TGTGCCAGCAGCTTAAGGGGCAGGGAAGCTTTCTTT. It encodes CASSLRGREAFF. The V gene is TRBV7-2, the J gene TRBJ1-1, with a weak D call TRBD1 (5 bases). V was cut by 2 bases and J by 8 bases, with 9 bases left in between. The CDR3 consists of 12 residues. The germline CDR1 and CDR2 sequences are SGHTA and FQGNSA.

At least ten counts were recorded for this clonotype. V usage is TRBV7-7 and J usage is TRBJ2-5, with 9 bases aligning to TRBD1. The CDR3 has 15 amino acids. J lost 6 bases, V lost 5 bases, and 10 bases had no gene match. Germline CDR1 and CDR2: SSHAT and FNYEAQ (reference sequence). Written as DNA, the CDR3 is TGTGCCAGCAGCAACGGACAGGGGACGGGAAAGACCCAGTACTTC. Protein: CASSNGQGTGKTQYF.

Details on this clonotype: A read error is possible here, since a much larger clone lies one base away. This chain joins TRBV7-2 and TRBJ2-5; D assignment may be TRBD1 or TRBD2 (6 bases each). Germline CDR1 SGHTA, CDR2 FQGNSA. There are 14 residues in the CDR3. V was pared by 1 base and J by 6 bases, with 12 bases between. Written as DNA, the CDR3 is TGTGCCAGCAGCTTAGATTCGGGGGCAAAGACCCAGTACTTC. This translates into CASSLDSGAKTQYF.

This chain connects TRBV10-3 to TRBJ2-7; no clear D. Germline V gives CDR1 ENHRY, CDR2 SYGVKD. The CDR3 is 12 amino acids. Trimming took off 6 bases at V and 7 bases at J, with 13 bases between the two ends. The DNA of the CDR3 is TGTGCCATCAGCCCCGATGGAGTTGAGCAGTACTTC. Protein sequence: CAISPDGVEQYF.

V gene TRBV5-1 combines with J gene TRBJ2-1, with no clear D. The germline V gene encodes CDR1 SGHRS and CDR2 YFSETQ. The CDR3 loop spans 13 amino acids. Trimming cost V 0 bases and J 15 bases, with 16 bases left between them. CDR3 protein: CASSLVGRMDPFF. CDR3 in DNA: TGCGCCAGCAGCTTGGTCGGCCGGATGGACCCGTTCTTC.

This clonotype showed up many times. The J gene is TRBJ1-2, the V gene TRBV7-2, with 9 bases matching TRBD1. The CDR3 is 16 amino acids. The V segment lost 5 bases and the J segment 0 bases; nucleotides outside the gene matches: 7. In germline, CDR1 is SGHTA, CDR2 FQGNSA. This chain's CDR3 is CASSEEHRGPNYGYTF. CDR3 nucleotide sequence: TGTGCCAGCAGCGAAGAACACAGGGGGCCTAACTATGGCTACACCTTC.

This clonotype has more than one count but fewer than ten. The genes are TRBV5-4 and TRBJ2-1; 12 bases match TRBD2. From germline, CDR1 is SGHNT and CDR2 YYREEE (reference sequence). Germline trimming cut 0 bases from V and 7 bases from J; bases unmatched to any gene: 5. The CDR3 sequence is 16 residues long. The DNA for the CDR3 is TGTGCCAGCAGCTTGGCCCTAGCGGGGGGGCGAAATGAGCAGTTCTTC. Protein: CASSLALAGGRNEQFF.

This clonotype was counted at least ten times. This chain uses TRBV7-2 with TRBJ2-6; D unresolved. CDR3 length equals 14 residues. V lost 5 bases and J 2 bases, leaving 7 bases between the germline ends. Germline V CDR1 and CDR2: SGHTA, FQGNSA. CDR3 sequence (DNA): TGTGCCAGCAGCCCGGACCCTGGGGCCAACGTCCTGACTTTC. As protein: CASSPDPGANVLTF.

There are a few counts of this clonotype. CDR3 in amino acids: CASSPPRQGRQPQHF. The CDR3 bases are TGTGCCAGCAGTCCCCCGCGACAGGGCCGTCAGCCCCAGCATTTT. This sequence joins TRBV28 and TRBJ1-5; 7 nucleotides line up with TRBD1. CDR3 length: 15 amino acids. Germline CDR1 and CDR2: MDHEN and SYDVKM. With 5 bases clipped from V and 6 bases from J, the junction kept 10 bases outside the gene matches.

The chain uses TRBV20-1 and TRBJ2-7; D is uncertain. Between the trimmed V and J ends, which lost 3 bases and 5 bases, there was a span of 20 bases. The CDR3 contains 15 residues. CDR1 and CDR2 (germline): DFQATT, SNEGSKA (reference sequence). DNA for the CDR3: TGCAGTGCTAGCGTACCCCGGACGGGTGGGAACGAGCAGTACTTC. Protein product: CSASVPRTGGNEQYF.

This clonotype was counted at least ten times. The chain is built from TRBV7-9 and TRBJ2-1; D is unresolved. Trimming left V 6 bases short and J 4 bases short, with 13 bases between. CDR3 length equals 14 residues. Germline V gives CDR1 SEHNR, CDR2 FQNEAQ (reference sequence). In DNA form, the CDR3 reads TGTGCCAGCAGTCCGAATATAAGATACAATGAGCAGTTCTTC. Protein product: CASSPNIRYNEQFF.

Details on this clonotype: Relative to the germline gene, one junction end is altered; a read error may explain this. The gene calls are TRBV11-2 and TRBJ2-1; no clear D. The CDR3 is made up of 15 amino acids. Germline CDR1 reads SGHAT; CDR2 reads FQNNGV. The CDR3 nucleotides are TGTGCCAGCAGCTTTGGTGACGGTGCCTACAATGGGCAGTTCTTC. As protein: CASSFGDGAYNGQFF.

This clonotype was seen a few times. This chain joins TRBV6-2 or TRBV6-3 and TRBJ2-2; 11 positions match TRBD2. Unmatched junction bases numbered 2, after V lost 6 bases and J lost 5 bases. The CDR3 totals 14 residues. The V gene's germline CDR1 is MNHEY and CDR2 SVGEGT. As DNA, the CDR3 is TGTGCCAGCAGGCGGACTAGCGGGACCGGGGAGCTGTTTTTT. It codes for CASRRTSGTGELFF.

A note on this clonotype: An end of the junction differs from the germline gene, which may be a read error. This chain connects TRBV6-8 to TRBJ2-1; 8 bases map to TRBD1. This CDR3 has 15 residues. Per germline, CDR1 MNHGY and CDR2 SAAAGT. The CDR3: CASSGWQGAIDEQSF. The CDR3 bases are TGTGCCAGCAGTGGATGGCAGGGGGCGATCGATGAGCAGTCCTTC.

The gene calls are TRBV7-6 and TRBJ1-3; D is undetermined. V dropped 5 bases and J dropped 4 bases, with 12 bases sitting between them. The CDR3 is 14 amino acids. Germline CDR1 reads SGHVS; CDR2 reads FNYEAQ. CDR3 in amino acids: CASSDTLAGNTIYF. As DNA, the CDR3 is TGTGCCAGCAGCGATACCCTAGCGGGAAACACCATATATTTT.

The V and J genes are TRBV20-1 and TRBJ1-1; possible D gene TRBD1, 5 bases. Germline lookup yields CDR1 DFQATT and CDR2 SNEGSKA (reference sequence). The CDR3 loop spans 12 amino acids. Trimming stripped 6 bases from V and 1 base from J, with 9 bases between. CDR3 protein: CSAETENTEAFF. For the CDR3, the DNA is TGCAGTGCAGAGACAGAGAACACTGAAGCTTTCTTT.

Many counts were recorded for this clonotype. V and J are TRBV7-9 and TRBJ2-6; D uncertain. The CDR3 spans 18 residues. V lost 4 bases and J lost 2, with 18 bases in between. From germline, CDR1 is SEHNR and CDR2 FQNEAQ (reference sequence). CDR3 coding DNA: TGTGCCAGCAGCTCTTCTCACCTTTCCCTTGCTGGGGCCAACGTCCTGACTTTC. Its translation: CASSSSHLSLAGANVLTF.

A few counts support this clonotype. The chain is built from TRBV28 and TRBJ2-3; D gene ambiguous. V was clipped by 6 bases and J by 6 bases, with 7 bases between them. Germline V CDR1 and CDR2: MDHEN, SYDVKM. This CDR3 comprises 11 residues. The CDR3 is CASSRSDTQYF. The CDR3 DNA is TGTGCCAGCAGCCGTTCTGATACGCAGTATTTT.

This chain links TRBV25-1 with TRBJ2-5; tentatively, D is TRBD1 (7 bases). From germline, CDR1 is MGHDK and CDR2 SYGVNS. The CDR3 is 14 amino acids. Trimming removed 6 bases at V and 7 bases at J, with 18 bases between. Here the CDR3 reads CASSWDLQGGTQYF. The DNA of the CDR3 is TGTGCCAGCAGCTGGGACCTCCAGGGGGGGACCCAGTACTTC. Full variable domain (remainder filled in from reference TRBV25-1 and TRBJ2-5): EADIYQTPRYLVIGTGKKITLECSQTMGHDKMYWYQQDPGMELHLIHYSYGVNSTEKGDLSSESTVSRIRTEHFPLTLESARPSHTSQYLCASSWDLQGGTQYFGPGTRLLVL.

This clonotype occurred many times. The CDR3 loop reads CASSLMHSGADTQYF. The CDR3 DNA is TGTGCCAGCAGCTTAATGCACTCGGGAGCAGATACGCAGTATTTT. V gene TRBV11-3 combines with J gene TRBJ2-3, with a possible D match to TRBD2 (6 bases). The germline V gene encodes CDR1 SGHNT and CDR2 YENEEA. This CDR3 contains 15 residues. The V end was cut by 2 bases, the J end by 4 bases, with 13 bases between.

The chain joins TRBV20-1 to TRBJ2-5, with D possibly being TRBD1 (5 bases). The ends were cut back, 3 bases at V and 5 bases at J, with 16 bases in the middle. The CDR3 contains 14 residues. Germline values: CDR1 DFQATT, CDR2 SNEGSKA (reference sequence). The CDR3 is CSASRQGFGETQYF. The CDR3 bases are TGCAGTGCTAGTCGCCAGGGATTCGGTGAGACCCAGTACTTC.

The chain has TRBV28 and TRBJ2-5, with unresolved D. This CDR3 has 15 residues. From germline, CDR1 is MDHEN and CDR2 SYDVKM. V gave up 4 bases and J gave up 1 base, with 13 bases separating them. CDR3 DNA sequence: TGTGCCAGCAGTTGGGTTGGTGTCGGCCAAGAGACCCAGTACTTC. Protein: CASSWVGVGQETQYF.

In this sample, this clonotype turned up many times. This sequence joins TRBV6-2 or TRBV6-3 and TRBJ1-5, with D maybe TRBD1 (6 bases). This CDR3 is 19 amino acids long. V was cut by 2 bases and J by 0 bases, with 20 bases left in between. Germline CDR1 reads MNHEY; CDR2 reads SVGEGT. CDR3 DNA sequence: TGTGCCAGCAGTTACGCGGGAGGACAGAGAACTTATAGCAATCAGCCCCAGCATTTT. Encoded protein: CASSYAGGQRTYSNQPQHF.

Notes on this clonotype: The CDR3 ends on some other residue instead of the conserved phenylalanine or tryptophan, so this is likely a read error. V and J are TRBV12-3 or TRBV12-4 and TRBJ2-2; TRBD1 agrees at 9 bases. V dropped 5 bases and J dropped 4; count of bases not matched to a gene: 5. The CDR3 length is 15 residues. CDR3 protein: CASSLRTGATGELFS. The CDR3 DNA is TGTGCCAGCAGTCTCCGGACAGGGGCCACCGGGGAGCTGTTTTCT.